This paragraph reports one T cell receptor beta chain. Data came from immunoSEQ multiplex PCR; TCRdb stores just in-frame clones and leaves some out. This table holds approximately 100,000 clones, about 94% found once. Germline values: CDR1 ENHRY, CDR2 SYGVKD. With 2 bases removed from V and 5 bases from J, the gap between germline ends came to 13 bases. The CDR3 totals 15 residues. This sample was taken from a study of T cell responses to AZD1222 COVID-19 vaccine. This chain uses TRBV10-3 with TRBJ2-1; weak D call: TRBD2 (6 bases). Sequencing used peripheral blood, obtained on day 0 of AZD1222 vaccination. The source of this sequence is an adult in good health. In nucleotides, the CDR3 is TGTGCCATCAGTGAGGGTGCGGGATGGGACAATGAGCAGTTCTTC. Translating gives CAISEGAGWDNEQFF.